These T cell receptor beta chains were read from a single sample in a study of vaccination and CD4 T cells after COVID-19. MiXCR was run by TCRdb on the PCR reads, yielding one entry per CDR3 protein. Of 10,000 to 15,000 distinct CDR3 sequences listed, about 74% are singletons. For these receptors, no antigen is known. The input for sequencing was CD4+ T cells from blood, cultured in vitro, taken after SARS-CoV-2 vaccination. The receptors shown here come from a human donor who received a COVID-19 vaccine. Both conserved end residues are part of each CDR3. Fields, in order: D gene, V gene, J gene, CDR3 protein. D genes are given only for firm matches.

d_call: .
v_call: TRBV2
j_call: TRBJ2-7
cdr3_aa: CASSRQRLSYEQYF

d_call: TRBD1
v_call: TRBV7-3
j_call: TRBJ1-1
cdr3_aa: CASSSSTGASLFEAFF

d_call: TRBD1
v_call: TRBV30
j_call: TRBJ2-2
cdr3_aa: CAWSVETGGTGELFF

d_call: TRBD1
v_call: TRBV30
j_call: TRBJ1-3
cdr3_aa: CAGGTGEFGNTIYF

d_call: .
v_call: TRBV7-9
j_call: TRBJ1-1
cdr3_aa: CASSATGRGTEAFF

d_call: .
v_call: TRBV14
j_call: TRBJ2-4
cdr3_aa: CASSQGGTFQYF

d_call: TRBD2
v_call: TRBV6-1
j_call: TRBJ2-3
cdr3_aa: CASSENFRTSGRTDTQYF

d_call: .
v_call: TRBV6-5
j_call: TRBJ1-2
cdr3_aa: CASSYLGHRANYGYTF

d_call: TRBD1
v_call: TRBV24-1
j_call: TRBJ2-1
cdr3_aa: CATSGGQGGNYNEQFF

d_call: .
v_call: TRBV7-8
j_call: TRBJ1-5
cdr3_aa: CASSLAGTINQPQHF

d_call: .
v_call: TRBV25-1
j_call: TRBJ1-2
cdr3_aa: CASSRGRNYGYTF

d_call: .
v_call: TRBV28
j_call: TRBJ1-5
cdr3_aa: CASSRDTPNSNQPQHF

d_call: .
v_call: TRBV24-1
j_call: TRBJ1-2
cdr3_aa: CATSDGYGYTF

d_call: TRBD1
v_call: TRBV27
j_call: TRBJ1-6
cdr3_aa: CASRSGQVQYNSPLHF

d_call: TRBD2
v_call: TRBV7-2
j_call: TRBJ2-2
cdr3_aa: CASSTPGLVTGELFF

d_call: TRBD1
v_call: TRBV20-1
j_call: TRBJ2-7
cdr3_aa: CSARGDRGYEQYF

d_call: TRBD1
v_call: TRBV27
j_call: TRBJ1-1
cdr3_aa: CASSRTGGGNTEAFF

d_call: .
v_call: TRBV20-1
j_call: TRBJ2-3
cdr3_aa: CSARDEQVQDTQYF

d_call: .
v_call: TRBV6-1
j_call: TRBJ1-6
cdr3_aa: CASSKSTGLSSYNSPLHF

d_call: .
v_call: TRBV7-8
j_call: TRBJ2-3
cdr3_aa: CASSLALDTQYF

d_call: TRBD1
v_call: TRBV27
j_call: TRBJ2-7
cdr3_aa: CASSWDRGYSDDEQYF

d_call: .
v_call: TRBV7-8
j_call: TRBJ1-1
cdr3_aa: CASSLKGIREAFF

d_call: .
v_call: TRBV30
j_call: TRBJ2-1
cdr3_aa: CAWSEGPGFGNEQFF

d_call: TRBD2
v_call: TRBV5-1
j_call: TRBJ2-5
cdr3_aa: CASRPLAGGPETQYF

d_call: .
v_call: TRBV24-1
j_call: TRBJ1-1
cdr3_aa: CATTEQGRAFF

d_call: .
v_call: TRBV6-1
j_call: TRBJ1-5
cdr3_aa: CASSLRVYQPQHF

d_call: .
v_call: TRBV2
j_call: TRBJ1-1
cdr3_aa: CASSDRGNTEAFF

d_call: .
v_call: TRBV19
j_call: TRBJ1-2
cdr3_aa: CASRQGSNYGYTF

d_call: TRBD1
v_call: TRBV27
j_call: TRBJ2-3
cdr3_aa: CASSSLLRDRVTDTQYF

d_call: TRBD2
v_call: TRBV4-2
j_call: TRBJ2-5
cdr3_aa: CASSQGLAGGQQETQYF

d_call: .
v_call: TRBV12-3/TRBV12-4
j_call: TRBJ2-5
cdr3_aa: CASSLGQGRQETQYF

d_call: TRBD1
v_call: TRBV10-1
j_call: TRBJ2-3
cdr3_aa: CASSPGQDTQYF

d_call: .
v_call: TRBV12-3/TRBV12-4
j_call: TRBJ1-2
cdr3_aa: CASSLAQGYGYTF

d_call: .
v_call: TRBV2
j_call: TRBJ2-7
cdr3_aa: CASTRGSTSYEQYF

d_call: .
v_call: TRBV12-5
j_call: TRBJ2-3
cdr3_aa: CASGSKPSAETSTDTQYF

d_call: .
v_call: TRBV11-1
j_call: TRBJ2-3
cdr3_aa: CASSYSDTQYF

d_call: .
v_call: TRBV5-4
j_call: TRBJ1-2
cdr3_aa: CASSSSKNYGYTF

d_call: .
v_call: TRBV7-6
j_call: TRBJ2-1
cdr3_aa: CASSRGQNNEQFF

d_call: .
v_call: TRBV29-1
j_call: TRBJ2-7
cdr3_aa: CSVEAGGTGYEQYF

d_call: .
v_call: TRBV20-1
j_call: TRBJ1-5
cdr3_aa: CSAGRGLNQPQHF

d_call: .
v_call: TRBV7-8
j_call: TRBJ1-4
cdr3_aa: CASSLAGGGMGEKLFF

d_call: .
v_call: TRBV5-4
j_call: TRBJ2-5
cdr3_aa: CASSPRGLETQYF

d_call: .
v_call: TRBV20-1
j_call: TRBJ2-3
cdr3_aa: CSASPGQSSTDTQYF

d_call: TRBD1
v_call: TRBV6-5
j_call: TRBJ1-6
cdr3_aa: CASSSGQGAGNSPLHF

d_call: .
v_call: TRBV2
j_call: TRBJ2-7
cdr3_aa: CASSEALQGYLYEQYF

d_call: .
v_call: TRBV20-1
j_call: TRBJ2-5
cdr3_aa: CSASLGGARETQYF

d_call: TRBD1
v_call: TRBV6-1
j_call: TRBJ1-6
cdr3_aa: CASTRDRNSPLHF

d_call: TRBD1
v_call: TRBV25-1
j_call: TRBJ1-4
cdr3_aa: CASSAEQGALTNEKLFF

d_call: TRBD1
v_call: TRBV6-1
j_call: TRBJ2-5
cdr3_aa: CASSRGQGTETQYF

d_call: TRBD1
v_call: TRBV7-2
j_call: TRBJ2-3
cdr3_aa: CASSLRQGFTDTQYF

d_call: TRBD1
v_call: TRBV7-9
j_call: TRBJ1-2
cdr3_aa: CASRGQGPFYGYTF

d_call: TRBD2
v_call: TRBV4-1
j_call: TRBJ2-5
cdr3_aa: CASSQEGTIGETQYF

d_call: .
v_call: TRBV30
j_call: TRBJ1-6
cdr3_aa: CAWSEDGYYNSPLHF

d_call: TRBD1
v_call: TRBV19
j_call: TRBJ1-5
cdr3_aa: CASSTRPGTDQPQHF

d_call: .
v_call: TRBV20-1
j_call: TRBJ1-1
cdr3_aa: CSARDKLTGTEAFF